The 18 T cell receptor beta chains reported below all come from one sample, sequenced in a study of blood T cell repertoires in COVID-19. Assay used: immunoSEQ multiplex PCR; TCRdb lists only in-frame clones, some missing. Seen here are about 59,000 clones, about 88% observed once, and the top ten hold less than 6.5%. The sequencing sample was made of peripheral blood. Receptor source: an older man in a cohort sampled during active COVID-19.

V is TRBV30 and J is TRBJ2-3; D remains unclear. Germline assignment: CDR1 GTSNPN and CDR2 SVGIG (reference sequence). The CDR3 consists of 14 residues. With 2 bases removed from V and 1 base from J, the gap between germline ends came to 10 bases. The CDR3 reads CAWSFGSRTDTQYF. The DNA for the CDR3 is TGTGCCTGGAGTTTCGGGTCCCGCACAGATACGCAGTATTTT.

The V and J genes are TRBV5-6 and TRBJ2-1; 10 nucleotides align to TRBD1. Germline CDR1 and CDR2: SGHDT and YYEEEE. The CDR3 runs to 15 residues. Trimming removed 3 bases from V and 1 base from J; junction bases left unmatched: 1. In DNA form, the CDR3 reads TGTGCCAGCAGCTCGGACAGGGGGTCCTACAATGAGCAGTTCTTC. Its translation is CASSSDRGSYNEQFF.

The chain recombines TRBV18 with TRBJ2-7; 9 bases are shared with TRBD2. Per germline, CDR1 KGHSH and CDR2 LQKENI. V was pared by 3 bases and J by 0 bases, with 3 bases of the junction left unmatched. The CDR3 extends over 15 amino acids. Written as DNA, the CDR3 is TGTGCCAGCTCACCCAGCGGGGGGCCCTCCTACGAGCAGTACTTC. This gives the protein CASSPSGGPSYEQYF.

The V gene is TRBV30, the J gene TRBJ1-3; TRBD1 is a possible D gene (6 bases). Germline loops: CDR1 GTSNPN, CDR2 SVGIG (reference sequence). This CDR3 contains 15 residues. Trimming left V 0 bases short and J 3 bases short, with 12 bases between. CDR3 loop: CAWSVPGEVGNTIYF. CDR3 nucleotide sequence: TGTGCCTGGAGTGTACCAGGGGAAGTTGGAAACACCATATATTTT.

The rearrangement joins TRBV18 to TRBJ1-2; TRBD1 matches 7 bases. The germline V gene has CDR1 KGHSH and CDR2 LQKENI. This CDR3 is 12 amino acids long. V trimming: 10 bases; J trimming: 6 bases; junction bases outside the gene matches: 8. CDR3 coding DNA: TGTGCCAACTCCCCAACAGGGGATGGCTACACCTTC. It encodes CANSPTGDGYTF.

The V call is TRBV10-3, the J call TRBJ1-6; possibly TRBD1 for D (6 bases). Looked up from germline, CDR1 is ENHRY and CDR2 is SYGVKD. Deletions cut 10 bases from V and 6 bases from J, with 16 bases between. This CDR3 has 14 amino acids. The CDR3 nucleotides read TGTGCCAGCAAGAGCAGGGGCGCTAATTCACCCCTCCACTTT. This encodes CASKSRGANSPLHF.

The J gene is TRBJ1-2, the V gene TRBV7-2; 8 bases match TRBD1. CDR3 length: 13 residues. The V and J ends lost 4 bases and 4 bases, in that order; junction bases with no gene match: 2. Germline assignment: CDR1 SGHTA and CDR2 FQGNSA. DNA of the CDR3: TGTGCCAGCAGCTCAGGGGGCGGCTATGGCTACACCTTC. Translated, it gives CASSSGGGYGYTF.

The V call is TRBV10-3, the J call TRBJ2-3; 9 nucleotides match TRBD1. Germline V lookup: CDR1 ENHRY, CDR2 SYGVKD. Trimming took 11 bases from V and 1 from J; bases not matched to a gene: 7. This CDR3 has 14 residues. CDR3 coding DNA: TGTGCCGCACAACAGGGGGCAGGCACAGATACGCAGTATTTT. This encodes CAAQQGAGTDTQYF.

The V gene is TRBV19, the J gene TRBJ1-2; 9 bases align to TRBD1. After removal of 3 bases from V and 8 bases from J, the junction contained 7 bases not matched to a gene. In germline, CDR1 is LNHDA, CDR2 SQIVND (reference sequence). CDR3 size: 14 residues. CDR3 DNA: TGTGCCAGTAGTATCCTGGGACAGGGCGAAGGCTACACCTTC. Its protein product is CASSILGQGEGYTF.

The rearrangement links TRBV19 to TRBJ2-5; D remains unclear. The V gene's germline CDR1 is LNHDA and CDR2 SQIVND (reference sequence). The V and J ends lost 1 base and 3 bases respectively, with 9 bases between them. The CDR3 covers 14 residues. CDR3 in DNA: TGTGCCAGTAGTATAGCCAGTAACAAAGAGACCCAGTACTTC. Translation gives CASSIASNKETQYF.

The rearrangement uses TRBV19 and TRBJ1-1; no clear D gene. The CDR3 is 13 amino acids. Germline values: CDR1 LNHDA, CDR2 SQIVND (reference sequence). Between the trimmed V and J ends, which lost 4 bases and 1 base, there was a span of 7 bases. CDR3 in amino acids: CASSKTTNTEAFF. The CDR3 DNA reads TGTGCCAGTAGTAAGACAACGAACACTGAAGCTTTCTTT.

The chain couples TRBV30 to TRBJ2-7, with 8 nucleotides matching TRBD2. The CDR3 runs 13 residues. The V gene end was trimmed by 0 bases and the J gene end by 6 bases; junction bases not matched to a gene: 4. CDR1 and CDR2 (germline): GTSNPN, SVGIG (reference sequence). The CDR3 sequence: CAWSVRAGAEQYF. CDR3 nucleotides: TGTGCCTGGAGTGTACGAGCGGGGGCCGAGCAGTACTTC.

This chain links TRBV5-1 with TRBJ2-5; 10 positions match TRBD1. The junction had 8 bases not matched to a gene; V was cut back by 4 bases and J by 2 bases. The CDR3 consists of 16 residues. Looked up from germline, CDR1 is SGHRS and CDR2 is YFSETQ. Here the CDR3 DNA reads TGCGCCAGCAGCAGGAGGACAGGGGGTCAACAAGAGACCCAGTACTTC. Translating it yields CASSRRTGGQQETQYF.

The J gene is TRBJ2-4, the V gene TRBV7-2, with D hard to call. Trimming cost V 2 bases and J 3 bases, with 11 bases left between them. Germline CDR1 reads SGHTA; CDR2 reads FQGNSA. The CDR3 is 15 residues long. The chain's CDR3 is CASSLISQVKNIQYF. For the CDR3, the DNA is TGTGCCAGCAGCTTAATATCCCAGGTCAAAAACATTCAGTACTTC.

The rearrangement joins TRBV7-3 to TRBJ1-6, with a tentative D call TRBD1 (6 bases). CDR1 is SGHTA and CDR2 is FQGTGA in the germline V gene. V lost 2 bases, J lost 9 bases, and 11 bases lay in between. This CDR3 spans 14 amino acids. The CDR3: CASSLGQGFSPLHF. The CDR3, as DNA: TGTGCCAGCAGCTTAGGTCAGGGGTTTTCACCCCTCCACTTT.

V usage is TRBV6-6 and J usage is TRBJ1-1, with D perhaps TRBD1 (5 bases). Trimming pared 6 bases from V and 3 bases from J, leaving 11 bases between. Germline V CDR1 and CDR2: MNHNY, SVGAGI (reference sequence). The CDR3 loop spans 13 amino acids. CDR3 nucleotide sequence: TGTGCCAGCAGCCTAACAGGCGACACTGAAGCTTTCTTT. Translating it yields CASSLTGDTEAFF.

The gene calls are TRBV27 and TRBJ2-5; no clear D. V was clipped by 2 bases and J by 2 bases, with 6 bases between them. The CDR3 spans 13 residues. From germline, CDR1 is MNHEY and CDR2 SMNVEV (reference sequence). CDR3 amino acids: CASSLRVQETQYF. DNA for the CDR3: TGTGCCAGCAGTTTACGGGTTCAAGAGACCCAGTACTTC.

This rearrangement joins TRBV19 to TRBJ2-5; weak D call: TRBD1 (5 bases). CDR1 is LNHDA and CDR2 is SQIVND in the germline V gene (reference sequence). This CDR3 region has 13 residues. V was clipped by 3 bases and J by 4 bases, with 9 bases between them. The CDR3 coding sequence is TGTGCCAGTAGTATTACAGGTATAGAGACCCAGTACTTC. Protein: CASSITGIETQYF. Filled out from reference TRBV19 and TRBJ2-5, the complete variable domain reads DGGITQSPKYLFRKEGQNVTLSCEQNLNHDAMYWYRQDPGQGLRLIYYSQIVNDFQKGDIAEGYSVSREKKESFPLTVTSAQKNPTAFYLCASSITGIETQYFGPGTRLLVL.